This record concerns one TCR beta chain sequence. At least ten counts were recorded for this clonotype. Its antigen remains unidentified. The input lacks base qualities; no much larger clone sits a single base away. Library preparation used 5' RACE. Sequencing instrument: NextSeq 500. Unique molecular identifiers were attached to individual cDNA molecules in the TCR library protocol so that sequencing error and PCR bias could be corrected. Both TCR alpha and beta chains were sequenced, and tight co-correlation was observed between alpha and beta sequence abundances in each sample. The paper's processing steps were these. Decombinator V4 was used to annotate the V gene, J gene and CDR3 of the TCR sequences. TCRs were defined as expanded if a significant change between any two time points was detected under a Poisson model with p below 0.0001. TCR abundances were normalised to the total number of TCRs sequenced in each sample and reported as counts per million. VDJdb, accessed 1 November 2021, was searched for CMV, EBV and SARS-CoV-2 annotated TCRs, with TCRs annotated for multiple antigens excluded. In-frame beta chains were kept once TCRdb had trimmed the public reads at Q25 with fastp and called clones with MiXCR. For every CDR3 protein sequence, its rows merge into one entry that carries the most common genes and DNA. The V and J calls shown here were made by TCRdb, not taken from the authors' results. Recorded for this sample are some 38,000 distinct CDR3 sequences; 5.3% of them occurred a single time. The top ten constitute roughly 27% of the sample.

These data are taken from a study of early T cells in non-severe SARS-CoV-2 infection (dated by TCRdb to the early 2020s). A note on the overall study: Because TCR sequencing was done on bulk RNA from unsorted whole blood, the alpha and beta chains could not be paired.

A case-control design nested within a healthcare worker cohort in London, UK, was used, with weekly nasopharyngeal swab PCR tests and blood sampling performed. Healthcare workers were enrolled in the week of the UK lockdown, from 23 to 31 March 2020, and were followed every week for up to about 16 weeks. What the authors observed across the whole study: Matching against VDJdb was skewed toward anti-spike CD8 responses, likely underestimated virus-specific expansions, and missed private and CD4 specificities.

The origin of this receptor is an adult who was a healthcare worker with PCR-confirmed SARS-CoV-2 infection or an uninfected control (not recorded which). Material: whole blood.

The CDR3 region reads CASTGTVTDTQYF. The DNA sequence reads TGTGCCAGCACTGGGACGGTCACAGATACGCAGTATTTT. Rearrangement joined TRBV27 to TRBJ2-3; the D element might be TRBD1 or TRBD2, as each aligns at 5 bases. V was cut back by 7 bases and J by 2 bases, leaving a gap of 10 bases between them. Reading from cysteine to phenylalanine, the CDR3 counts 13 amino acids. The retained sequence is limited to the CDR3, 39 bases, with the frame set at the first base. Taken from the germline V gene (reference sequence), the CDR1 and CDR2 loops are MNHEY and SMNVEV.